The 26 T cell receptor beta chains below were found in one sample sequenced in a study of Graves' ophthalmopathy and Graves' hyperthyroidism. As the template, RNA transcripts were used to amplify TCR beta CDR3 regions. Scientists carried out first-round RT-PCR using HTBI primers and then a second-round multiplex PCR. TCRdb redid the calling of the multiplex PCR reads with MiXCR, one entry per CDR3 protein. Found here are about 700,000 distinct CDR3 sequences, about two fifths of them singletons; the top ten hold under 3.5%. The specimen was peripheral blood. The source is an adult man with Graves' ophthalmopathy.

This clonotype has ten or more counts. This chain uses TRBV12-3 or TRBV12-4 with TRBJ1-5; D is unresolved. Trimming took off 5 bases at V and 4 bases at J, with 6 bases between the two ends. The CDR3 length is 12 residues. CDR3 in amino acids: CASSVLNQPQHF. For the CDR3, the DNA is TGTGCCAGCAGTGTCTTGAATCAGCCCCAGCATTTT.

This clonotype was detected once. At one end, the junction sequence differs from germline, possibly due to a read error. The chain links TRBV7-8 to TRBJ1-6; D not resolved. The CDR3 spans 16 residues. Germline CDR1 is SGHVS and CDR2 is FQNEAQ. This chain's CDR3 is CASSLGGSPYNSPLHF. CDR3 sequence (DNA): TGTGCCAGCAGTTTAGGAGGGAGCCCCTATAATTCACCCCTCCACTTT.

The genes are TRBV11-1 and TRBJ1-1; a possible D gene is TRBD1 (6 bases). Germline V gives CDR1 SGHAT, CDR2 FQDESV (reference sequence). The CDR3 consists of 14 residues. Trimming removed 4 bases from V and 2 bases from J, with 11 bases in between. CDR3 protein: CASSSQQGNTEAFF. As DNA, the CDR3 is TGTGCCAGCAGCTCCCAACAGGGTAACACTGAAGCTTTCTTT. The entire variable domain, with the rest obtained from reference TRBV11-1 and TRBJ1-1, is as follows: EAEVAQSPRYKITEKSQAVAFWCDPISGHATLYWYRQILGQGPELLVQFQDESVVDDSQLPKDRFSAERLKGVDSTLKIQPAELGDSAMYLCASSSQQGNTEAFFGQGTRLTVV.

This sequence joins TRBV7-2 and TRBJ1-2; 7 bases align to TRBD1. Trimming cost V 1 base and J 13 bases; bases outside gene matches: 9. The CDR3 consists of 13 residues. Per the germline V gene, CDR1 is SGHTA and CDR2 is FQGNSA. In DNA form, the CDR3 reads TGTGCCAGCAGCTTAGGCGACAGGGCTGGGTCCACCTTC. Amino acids: CASSLGDRAGSTF.

This clonotype was recorded a few times. The junction departs from germline at one end; a sequencing error may be responsible. The V and J genes are TRBV2 and TRBJ2-7; 7 bases are a match to TRBD2. Germline V CDR1 and CDR2: SNHLY, FYNNEI. The CDR3 totals 14 residues. DNA of the CDR3: TGTGCCAGCACGGGTACTAGCGATTATATCGAGCAGTGCTTC. Translated: CASTGTSDYIEQCF. The whole variable domain, filled in from reference TRBV2 and TRBJ2-7, reads EPEVTQTPSHQVTQMGQEVILRCVPISNHLYFYWYRQILGQKVEFLVSFYNNEISEKSEIFDDQFSVERPDGSNFTLKIRSTKLEDSAMYFCASTGTSDYIEQCFGPGTRLTVT.

In its sample, this clonotype was seen many times. The chain is built from TRBV10-3 and TRBJ1-5; TRBD1 matches 8 bases. V lost 9 bases, J lost 7 bases, and 8 bases stayed unmatched. Germline assignment: CDR1 ENHRY and CDR2 SYGVKD. This CDR3 has 13 residues. The CDR3 region has the DNA TGTGCCATTTCGACAGGGGAAGACCAGCCCCAGCATTTT. Encoded protein: CAISTGEDQPQHF.

V is TRBV29-1 and J is TRBJ2-5; D uncertain. The CDR3 has 12 residues. Germline V gene lookup returns CDR1 SQVTM and CDR2 ANQGSEA. V lost 3 bases, J lost 1 base, and 6 bases lay in between. The CDR3 region is CSVDSVQETQYF. The DNA for the CDR3 is TGCAGCGTTGACTCGGTCCAAGAGACCCAGTACTTC.

V gene TRBV5-4 combines with J gene TRBJ1-3; D uncertain. The CDR3 runs to 16 residues. Germline V gene lookup returns CDR1 SGHNT and CDR2 YYREEE (reference sequence). V was clipped by 0 bases and J by 3 bases, with 13 bases between them. The CDR3 reads CASSLERPGDGNTIYF. CDR3 nucleotide sequence: TGTGCCAGCAGCTTGGAGCGACCCGGGGATGGAAACACCATATATTTT. The full variable domain, with the rest looked up from reference TRBV5-4 and TRBJ1-3, is ETGVTQSPTHLIKTRGQQVTLRCSSQSGHNTVSWYQQALGQGPQFIFQYYREEENGRGNFPPRFSGLQFPNYSSELNVNALELDDSALYLCASSLERPGDGNTIYFGEGSWLTVV.

In the case of this clonotype: A much larger clone sits a single nucleotide away, making a read error possible. This chain uses TRBV6-1 with TRBJ2-5; D may be TRBD1 (5 bases). CDR3 length: 13 amino acids. V was clipped by 10 bases and J by 8 bases, with 20 bases between them. Per the germline V gene, CDR1 is MNHNS and CDR2 is SASEGT. CDR3 nucleotides: TGTGCCAACACTAAGGGGTCCGGTGATACCCAGTACTTC. Translated: CANTKGSGDTQYF.

This clonotype appeared once. The rearrangement joins TRBV20-1 to TRBJ1-3; tentatively, D is TRBD1 (6 bases). The V gene's germline CDR1 is DFQATT and CDR2 SNEGSKA (reference sequence). Trimming stripped 0 bases from V and 4 bases from J, with 28 bases between. CDR3 length: 20 amino acids. The CDR3 DNA reads TGCAGTGCTAGAGAGGGGGCGCCCAGGGGAGGGAGGTCCTCCGGAAACACCATATATTTT. It yields the protein CSAREGAPRGGRSSGNTIYF.

The CDR3 spells CASSTEGIETQYF. The DNA for the CDR3 is TGTGCCAGCAGCACGGAAGGGATCGAGACCCAGTACTTC. This sequence joins TRBV7-8 and TRBJ2-5; D is unresolved. The CDR3 loop spans 13 amino acids. Germline V gene sequence: CDR1 SGHVS, CDR2 FQNEAQ. Trimming stripped 5 bases from V and 5 bases from J, with 12 bases between.

The chain uses TRBV6-5 and TRBJ2-7, with 8 bases lining up with TRBD2. The CDR3 is 15 residues long. Trimming at V came to 5 bases and at J to 2 bases, leaving 8 bases not matched to a gene. Per germline, CDR1 MNHEY and CDR2 SVGAGI. For the CDR3, the DNA is TGTGCCAGCAGTCTTACTAGCGGAGTAGCCTACGAGCAGTACTTC. Protein sequence: CASSLTSGVAYEQYF.

The chain uses TRBV7-2 and TRBJ1-1, with D perhaps TRBD1 (5 bases). From germline, CDR1 is SGHTA and CDR2 FQGNSA. The germline V and J ends were trimmed by 2 bases and 11 bases, with 15 bases remaining between them. The CDR3 is 13 residues long. The CDR3 region has the DNA TGTGCCAGCAGCTTAATGGGGGATGTAAAGGCTTTCTTT. Amino acids: CASSLMGDVKAFF.

Concerning this clonotype: Mismatch with germline at one junction end may stem from a read error. The chain joins TRBV2 to TRBJ2-7; 8 nucleotides match TRBD2. CDR1 and CDR2 from the germline V gene are SNHLY and FYNNEI. There are 16 residues in the CDR3. The CDR3 DNA sequence: TGCGCCAGCAGCCAAGAGGCTAAGCGGGAGACGGGCGAGCAGTACTTC. Its translation is CASSQEAKRETGEQYF. Full variable domain (outside the CDR3, taken from reference TRBV2 and TRBJ2-7): EPEVTQTPSHQVTQMGQEVILRCVPISNHLYFYWYRQILGQKVEFLVSFYNNEISEKSEIFDDQFSVERPDGSNFTLKIRSTKLEDSAMYFCASSQEAKRETGEQYFGPGTRLTVT.

The table lists this clonotype with many counts. The gene calls are TRBV2 and TRBJ1-1; 7 bases are shared with TRBD1. CDR3 length: 14 residues. Looked up from germline, CDR1 is SNHLY and CDR2 is FYNNEI. V gave up 7 bases and J gave up 1 base; unmatched junction bases: 6. This chain's CDR3 is CASTPTGRNTEAFF. The CDR3 region has the DNA TGTGCCAGCACCCCGACAGGGAGGAACACTGAAGCTTTCTTT.

The rearrangement links TRBV19 to TRBJ2-7; D is perhaps TRBD2 (6 bases). The closer fit of TRBJ2-1 to the DNA end suggests the J call may be wrong. The CDR3 is 17 amino acids. Germline CDR1 LNHDA, CDR2 SQIVND (reference sequence). CDR3 nucleotides: TGTGCCAGTAGTATAGGGACTGTGATGGGACTGTACAATGAGCAGTTCTTC. It is translated as CASSIGTVMGLYNEQFF.

This clonotype was recorded once. The chain carries TRBV2 and TRBJ1-4; D remains unclear. CDR3 length: 15 amino acids. Germline assignment: CDR1 SNHLY and CDR2 FYNNEI. Trimming took off 6 bases at V and 0 bases at J, with 11 bases between the two ends. The CDR3 region has the DNA TGTGCCAGCAGACTTAGTGTCGCAACTAATGAAAAACTGTTTTTT. As protein: CASRLSVATNEKLFF.

This clonotype was counted once. The genes are TRBV29-1 and TRBJ2-7; the D gene is possibly TRBD1 (6 bases). This CDR3 spans 11 amino acids. The germline V gene encodes CDR1 SQVTM and CDR2 ANQGSEA. CDR3 DNA: TGCAGTTTTAACAGGGCCCACGAGCAGTACTTC. Its translation: CSFNRAHEQYF.

This clonotype has only a few counts. This chain links TRBV14 with TRBJ2-7, with TRBD2 identical over 8 bases. The junction had 6 bases not matched to a gene; V was cut back by 1 base and J by 4 bases. This CDR3 comprises 15 residues. Germline lookup yields CDR1 SGHDN and CDR2 FVKESK. CDR3 nucleotides: TGTGCCAGCAGCCAAGTGGCGGGGGGCCCGTACGAGCAGTACTTC. Translating it yields CASSQVAGGPYEQYF. The full variable domain, in which reference TRBV14 and TRBJ2-7 provide the parts outside the CDR3, is EAGVTQFPSHSVIEKGQTVTLRCDPISGHDNLYWYRRVMGKEIKFLLHFVKESKQDESGMPNNRFLAERTGGTYSTLKVQPAELEDSGVYFCASSQVAGGPYEQYFGPGTRLTVT.

V gene TRBV7-9 combines with J gene TRBJ2-5; 11 bases align to TRBD2. The V gene end was trimmed by 0 bases and the J gene end by 13 bases; junction bases not matched to a gene: 4. This CDR3 has 13 amino acids. CDR1 and CDR2 (germline): SEHNR, FQNEAQ (reference sequence). The CDR3 reads CASSLATSGGLYF. CDR3 sequence (DNA): TGTGCCAGCAGCTTAGCTACTAGCGGGGGCCTGTACTTC.

This clonotype was seen more than once but under ten times. The chain links TRBV4-3 to TRBJ1-6, with a weak D call TRBD1 (6 bases). Germline V CDR1 and CDR2: LGHNA, YSLEER. The ends were cut back, 8 bases at V and 2 bases at J, with 16 bases in the middle. The CDR3 extends over 16 amino acids. CDR3 loop: CASRDWTDPYNSPLHF. The CDR3 DNA is TGCGCCAGCCGAGATTGGACAGATCCCTATAATTCACCCCTCCACTTT.

This clonotype was detected a few times. The rearrangement uses TRBV7-2 and TRBJ1-2, with a possible D match to TRBD1 (5 bases). Trimming cost V 1 base and J 4 bases, with 13 bases left between them. Germline lookup yields CDR1 SGHTA and CDR2 FQGNSA. The CDR3 has 15 amino acids. CDR3 sequence (DNA): TGTGCCAGCAGCTTAGAAGCAGGGCCGCTCTATGGCTACACCTTC. This codes for CASSLEAGPLYGYTF.

This clonotype was observed many times. The chain recombines TRBV29-1 with TRBJ1-2; 12 nucleotides align to TRBD1. Germline V CDR1 and CDR2: SQVTM, ANQGSEA. After removal of 1 base from V and 7 bases from J, the junction contained 4 bases not matched to a gene. The CDR3 spans 14 residues. CDR3 bases: TGCAGCGTTGAAGGTGGGACAGGGGGCGTTGGCTACACCTTC. Translated: CSVEGGTGGVGYTF.

As regards this clonotype: Since no conserved phenylalanine or tryptophan closes the CDR3, a read error is the likely cause. The chain has TRBV7-9 and TRBJ2-2, with D unresolved. Germline CDR1 reads SEHNR; CDR2 reads FQNEAQ (reference sequence). The CDR3 is 14 amino acids. V was clipped by 1 base and J by 1 base, with 4 bases between them. CDR3: CASSLGRNTGELFY. In nucleotides, the CDR3 is TGTGCCAGCAGCTTAGGAAGGAACACCGGGGAGCTGTTTTAT.

V gene TRBV20-1 combines with J gene TRBJ2-7; 9 nucleotides align to TRBD2. The CDR3 loop spans 17 amino acids. Per germline, CDR1 DFQATT and CDR2 SNEGSKA (reference sequence). Trimming cost V 0 bases and J 2 bases; bases outside gene matches: 11. In DNA form, the CDR3 reads TGCAGTGCTAGAGACAAATTCCTAGCGGGAAAAACCTACGAGCAGTACTTC. This codes for CSARDKFLAGKTYEQYF.

V gene TRBV2 combines with J gene TRBJ1-2; perhaps TRBD1 as D (6 bases). The CDR3 sequence is 14 residues long. Trimming shortened V by 2 bases and J by 6 bases, and 13 bases separated the two germline ends. Germline loops: CDR1 SNHLY, CDR2 FYNNEI. In nucleotides, the CDR3 is TGTGCCAGCAGTGAATTCCAGGGGAAGGATGGCTACACCTTC. Translation: CASSEFQGKDGYTF. Together with reference TRBV2 and TRBJ1-2, the CDR3 gives the full variable domain: EPEVTQTPSHQVTQMGQEVILRCVPISNHLYFYWYRQILGQKVEFLVSFYNNEISEKSEIFDDQFSVERPDGSNFTLKIRSTKLEDSAMYFCASSEFQGKDGYTFGSGTRLTVV.